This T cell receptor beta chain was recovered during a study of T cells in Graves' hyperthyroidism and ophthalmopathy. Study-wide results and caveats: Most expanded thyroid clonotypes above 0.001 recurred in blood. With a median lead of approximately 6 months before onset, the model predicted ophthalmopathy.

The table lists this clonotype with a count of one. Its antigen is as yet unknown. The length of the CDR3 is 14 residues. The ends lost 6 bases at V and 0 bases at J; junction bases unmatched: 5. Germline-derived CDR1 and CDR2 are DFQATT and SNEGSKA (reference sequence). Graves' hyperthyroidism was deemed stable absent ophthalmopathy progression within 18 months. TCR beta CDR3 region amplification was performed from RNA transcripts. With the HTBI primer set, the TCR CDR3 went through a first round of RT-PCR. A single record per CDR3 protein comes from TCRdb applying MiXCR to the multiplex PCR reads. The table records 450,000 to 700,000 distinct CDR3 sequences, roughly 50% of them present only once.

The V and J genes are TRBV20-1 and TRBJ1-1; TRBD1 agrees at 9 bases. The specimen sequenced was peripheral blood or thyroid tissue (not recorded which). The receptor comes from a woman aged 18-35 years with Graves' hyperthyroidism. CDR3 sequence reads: CSARTGEMNTEAFF. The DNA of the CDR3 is TGCAGTGCGAGGACAGGGGAAATGAACACTGAAGCTTTCTTT.